This T cell receptor beta chain is from a study of T-cell reconstitution after alpha-beta-depleted transplantation in children. Unique molecular identifiers were incorporated into the prepared TCRbeta library. TCRdb reprocessed the PCR reads with MiXCR, giving one entry per CDR3 protein. The sample holds fewer than 1 million distinct CDR3 sequences, less than 20% seen once. The V gene lost 4 bases and the J gene lost 3 bases, with 15 bases spanning the gap. The CDR3 runs 15 residues. Per germline, CDR1 SQVTM and CDR2 ANQGSEA. On this clonotype: Its antigen is currently unknown.

Findings and limits, study-wide: For some patients, TCRbeta diversity was high at day 60 because of recipient T cells and thymic progenitors that survived. Reports say that about two months after transplant, the alpha-beta T cells came out of several hundred graft clones that had expanded.

This receptor was obtained from a male patient aged 10 to 17 who had a stem cell transplant for acute lymphoblastic leukemia, so the T cells may come from the graft donor. This chain connects TRBV29-1 to TRBJ1-4; maybe TRBD1 (5 bases). The specimen comprised PBMCs, mostly from graft donor cells, sampled 360 days after TCRalphabeta/CD19-depleted stem cell transplant. In DNA, the CDR3 is TGCAGCGTTGGGAGTCCGGGGGGTCCTAATGAAAAACTGTTTTTT. Translating gives CSVGSPGGPNEKLFF. Combining the CDR3 with reference TRBV29-1 and TRBJ1-4 gives the whole variable domain SAVISQKPSRDICQRGTSLTIQCQVDSQVTMMFWYRQQPGQSLTLIATANQGSEATYESGFVIDKFPISRPNLTFSTLTVSNMSPEDSSIYLCSVGSPGGPNEKLFFGSGTQLSVL.